These T cell receptor beta chains were read from a single sample in a study of blood T cells in healthy people across ages. One entry per CDR3 protein, called by TCRdb with MiXCR from the 5' RACE reads. The sample lists about 1 million distinct CDR3 sequences, 40% to 45% occurring once. Source material: blood. The receptors originated from a woman aged 55-69 years in good health. The CDR3 runs from the conserved cysteine through the conserved F or W. Fields, in order: J gene, D gene, V gene, clone size, CDR3 protein, CDR3 DNA. A D gene is named only where the DNA matches it firmly. The size field is filled for only some rows; it gives once, few, many or a size class.

>TRBJ2-7|TRBD2|TRBV11-2|many
CASSSSPDGTSGSYEQYF
TGTGCCAGCAGCTCCAGCCCCGACGGGACTAGCGGTTCCTACGAGCAGTACTTC
>TRBJ1-2|TRBD1|TRBV27|NA
CASSSDRVHYGYTF
TGTGCCAGCAGTTCCGACAGGGTCCATTATGGCTACACCTTC
>TRBJ1-1|NA|TRBV5-1|NA
CASSLLGRGTEAFF
TGCGCCAGCAGCTTGCTGGGGAGGGGGACTGAAGCTTTCTTT
>TRBJ2-1|NA|TRBV20-1|few
CSARLEGGSNEQFF
TGCAGTGCTAGGCTGGAGGGAGGTAGCAATGAGCAGTTCTTC
>TRBJ2-7|TRBD1|TRBV20-1|NA
CSASQRQGAYEQYF
TGCAGTGCTAGCCAACGACAGGGGGCCTACGAGCAGTACTTC
>TRBJ1-4|NA|TRBV7-9|NA
CASSPEGVEKLFF
TGTGCCAGCAGCCCGGAAGGGGTTGAAAAACTGTTTTTT
>TRBJ2-1|TRBD2|TRBV20-1|NA
CSAPASGQYNEQFF
TGCAGTGCCCCAGCTAGCGGCCAATACAATGAGCAGTTCTTC
>TRBJ2-7|NA|TRBV30|NA
CAWRAAGKNEQYF
TGTGCCTGGAGGGCAGCGGGTAAGAATGAGCAGTACTTC
>TRBJ2-2|NA|TRBV6-5|NA
CASSTGPGELFF
TGTGCCAGCAGTACAGGGCCCGGGGAGCTGTTTTTT
>TRBJ2-7|TRBD1|TRBV7-2|few
CASSFEPGQGYF
TGTGCCAGCAGCTTTGAACCGGGACAGGGGTACTTC
>TRBJ2-1|TRBD2|TRBV6-5|few
CASSYGAGGVGEQFF
TGTGCCAGCAGTTACGGCGCGGGAGGGGTTGGGGAGCAGTTCTTC
>TRBJ2-5|TRBD2|TRBV4-1|NA
CASSQDSLAGETQYF
TGCGCCAGCAGCCAAGACTCCCTAGCGGGAGAGACCCAGTACTTC
>TRBJ2-7|TRBD1|TRBV6-7|NA
CASSRTGRGTYEQYF
TGTGCCAGCAGCCGGACAGGGCGAGGCACCTACGAGCAGTACTTC
>TRBJ2-6|NA|TRBV9|few
CASSVVKRNSGANVLTF
TGTGCCAGCAGCGTAGTTAAGCGGAATTCTGGGGCCAACGTCCTGACTTTC
>TRBJ1-2|NA|TRBV6-5|once
CASSYDGVGAYGYTF
TGTGCCAGCAGTTATGATGGTGTTGGGGCCTATGGCTACACCTTC
>TRBJ2-7|TRBD2|TRBV7-9|NA
CASSLISGGNYEQYF
TGTGCCAGCAGCTTAATCTCGGGGGGAAACTACGAGCAGTACTTC
>TRBJ1-5|NA|TRBV2|NA
CASTPGRVRENQPQHF
TGTGCCAGCACCCCGGGACGGGTAAGGGAAAATCAGCCCCAGCATTTT
>TRBJ2-5|TRBD1|TRBV5-6|few
CASNDRGGETQYF
TGTGCCAGCAACGACAGGGGTGGAGAGACCCAGTACTTC
>TRBJ1-2|NA|TRBV7-9|many
CASSLKAGLYGYTF
TGTGCCAGCAGCTTAAAGGCAGGGCTCTATGGCTACACCTTC
>TRBJ2-7|TRBD2|TRBV12-3/TRBV12-4|NA
CASRTLLGFLAGGLGLHEQYF
TGTGCCAGCAGAACATTACTGGGGTTCCTAGCGGGAGGTCTGGGATTACATGAGCAGTACTTC
>TRBJ2-2|TRBD2|TRBV6-2/TRBV6-3|NA
CASSLGLAGVLELFF
TGTGCCAGCAGTCTGGGACTAGCGGGAGTTCTGGAGCTGTTTTTT
>TRBJ1-2|NA|TRBV7-2|NA
CASSFSTDTYGYTF
TGTGCCAGCAGCTTTAGTACAGACACCTATGGCTACACCTTC
>TRBJ2-3|TRBD2|TRBV5-1|many
CASSLNAGGPRTQYF
TGCGCCAGCAGCTTGAATGCGGGAGGGCCCAGGACGCAGTATTTT
>TRBJ2-5|TRBD2|TRBV7-8|NA
CASSRAPQREDGQETQYF
TGTGCCAGCAGCAGGGCTCCCCAGCGGGAGGATGGCCAAGAGACCCAGTACTTC
>TRBJ2-5|NA|TRBV14|NA
CASHWETQYF
TGTGCCAGCCACTGGGAGACCCAGTACTTC
>TRBJ1-1|NA|TRBV12-3/TRBV12-4|NA
CASRVTGKTNTEAFF
TGTGCCAGCAGGGTTACAGGGAAGACGAACACTGAAGCTTTCTTT
>TRBJ2-5|NA|TRBV12-3/TRBV12-4|few
CASSYRGRGQETQYF
TGTGCCAGCAGTTACAGGGGGAGGGGCCAAGAGACCCAGTACTTC
>TRBJ2-2|NA|TRBV6-6|once
CASSYGFTGELFF
TGTGCCAGCAGTTACGGCTTCACCGGGGAGCTGTTTTTT
>TRBJ1-5|NA|TRBV20-1|NA
CSAIPGSGNQPQHF
TGCAGTGCTATCCCGGGTTCTGGCAATCAGCCCCAGCATTTT
>TRBJ2-6|TRBD1|TRBV5-1|few
CASSLTGQFSGANVLTF
TGCGCCAGCAGCTTGACGGGACAGTTCTCTGGGGCCAACGTCCTGACTTTC
>TRBJ2-1|NA|TRBV12-3/TRBV12-4|NA
CASSLWGRVSYNEQFF
TGTGCCAGCAGTTTGTGGGGGCGGGTCTCCTACAATGAGCAGTTCTTC
>TRBJ2-7|TRBD2|TRBV5-1|few
CASSLAGTSGHNEQYF
TGCGCCAGCAGCTTGGCCGGGACTAGCGGCCACAATGAGCAGTACTTC
>TRBJ1-1|NA|TRBV14|NA
CASSPGRLNTEAFF
TGTGCCAGCAGCCCCGGCAGGCTGAACACTGAAGCTTTCTTT
>TRBJ2-7|TRBD2|TRBV20-1|NA
CSAQTSGRGLYNEQYF
TGCAGTGCCCAGACTAGCGGGCGAGGGCTTTACAATGAGCAGTACTTC
>TRBJ2-1|TRBD1|TRBV7-6|NA
CASSLAGTVQETQFF
TGTGCCAGCAGCTTAGCGGGGACAGTCCAAGAGACCCAGTTCTTC
>TRBJ2-3|TRBD2|TRBV20-1|NA
CSAREGAGGMSFTDTQYF
TGCAGTGCTAGAGAAGGGGCGGGAGGGATGTCTTTCACAGATACGCAGTATTTT
>TRBJ2-3|NA|TRBV24-1|NA
CATSDPPLGTQYF
TGTGCCACCAGTGACCCACCCCTTGGTACGCAGTATTTT
>TRBJ1-2|NA|TRBV9|NA
CASSVVGEGYTF
TGTGCCAGCAGCGTAGTAGGCGAGGGCTACACCTTC
>TRBJ2-5|NA|TRBV20-1|many
CSAGQETQYF
TGCAGTGCTGGGCAAGAGACCCAGTACTTC
>TRBJ1-2|NA|TRBV29-1|NA
CSVENGGYTF
TGCAGCGTTGAGAATGGGGGCTACACCTTC
>TRBJ2-5|TRBD2|TRBV20-1|NA
CSARDPGTSLETQYF
TGCAGTGCTAGAGACCCCGGGACTAGCTTAGAGACCCAGTACTTC
>TRBJ2-2|TRBD2|TRBV7-8|NA
CASSLVGTSGRATGELFF
TGTGCCAGCAGCTTAGTAGGGACTAGCGGGAGGGCCACCGGGGAGCTGTTTTTT
>TRBJ2-3|NA|TRBV11-2|NA
CASSTFQRDTQYF
TGTGCCAGCAGCACATTCCAGCGGGATACGCAGTATTTT
>TRBJ2-7|NA|TRBV5-1|NA
CASSLGVGARYEQYF
TGCGCCAGCAGCTTGGGAGTGGGAGCCCGCTACGAGCAGTACTTC
>TRBJ1-2|TRBD1|TRBV6-1|NA
CASRHGQAGSLYGYTF
TGTGCCAGCCGTCATGGACAGGCGGGATCCCTCTATGGCTACACCTTC
>TRBJ2-5|TRBD2|TRBV4-1|few
CASSQDMYAGGQETQYF
TGCGCCAGCAGCCAAGATATGTATGCGGGGGGTCAAGAGACCCAGTACTTC
>TRBJ2-7|NA|TRBV12-3/TRBV12-4|NA
CASSLNRAPPSEQYF
TGTGCCAGCAGTTTAAACAGGGCTCCCCCCAGCGAGCAGTACTTC
>TRBJ2-1|TRBD2|TRBV27|NA
CASFTGGLGDEQFF
TGTGCCAGCTTTACGGGGGGGCTAGGTGATGAGCAGTTCTTC
>TRBJ2-1|TRBD2|TRBV9|once
CASSVGGSGRAQNEQFF
TGTGCCAGCAGCGTAGGGGGTAGCGGGAGGGCCCAGAATGAGCAGTTCTTC
>TRBJ2-3|TRBD2|TRBV4-1|NA
CASSRLAGARDTQYF
TGCGCCAGCAGCCGACTAGCGGGAGCGAGGGATACGCAGTATTTT
>TRBJ2-3|NA|TRBV29-1|NA
CSVARTQKDTDTQYF
TGCAGCGTTGCCCGGACCCAGAAGGACACAGATACGCAGTATTTT